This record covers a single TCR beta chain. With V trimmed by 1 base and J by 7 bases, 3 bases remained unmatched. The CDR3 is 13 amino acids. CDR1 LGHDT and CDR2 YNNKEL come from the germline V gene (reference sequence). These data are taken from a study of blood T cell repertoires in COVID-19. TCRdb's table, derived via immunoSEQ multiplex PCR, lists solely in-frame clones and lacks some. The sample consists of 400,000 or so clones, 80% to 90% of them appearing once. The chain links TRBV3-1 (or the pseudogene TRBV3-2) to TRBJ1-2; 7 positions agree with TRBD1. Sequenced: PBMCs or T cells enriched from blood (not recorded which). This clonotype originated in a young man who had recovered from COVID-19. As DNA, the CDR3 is TGTGCCAGCAGCCAAGTGGCAGGGGGTGGCTACACCTTC. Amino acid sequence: CASSQVAGGGYTF.